This T cell receptor beta chain is drawn from a study of cytomegalovirus exposure and HLA in healthy donors. Study context: Drawn from HLA-typed donors, roughly 87 million unique TCRs were held in an early data release. General study results and limits: Analyzed later, most CMV-associated TCR beta chains appeared HLA-restricted. Earlier analysis yielded a pattern in which most TCR beta V segments were productive about 87% or about 30% of the time. In a later analysis, specific HLA alleles were associated with 15,000 or so TCR beta sequences at a 0.05 false discovery rate.

PCR involved 60 Vbeta and 13 Jbeta primers. Only in-frame clones appear in the TCRdb table, and some are missing; sequencing was by immunoSEQ multiplex PCR. The sample records roughly 71,000 clones, around 64% being singletons. Worth noting for this clone: Its antigen is still unknown.

This sequence was found in a man in his forties in good health and CMV-seropositive. Sequencing was performed on PBMCs.

The CDR3 loop is CASSHREKTAYEQYF. CDR3 nucleotide sequence: TGTGCCAGCAGCCACAGGGAGAAGACGGCCTACGAGCAGTACTTC. The chain couples TRBV11-3 to TRBJ2-7, with D possibly being TRBD1 (6 bases). The V end lost 5 bases, the J end lost 2 bases, and 16 bases lay between the germline ends. Germline V gene sequence: CDR1 SGHNT, CDR2 YENEEA. This CDR3 comprises 15 residues.